The entry below gives a single T cell receptor beta chain sequence along with its context. Its matching antigen is unknown. Each subset's genomic DNA was shared equally among a number of immunoSEQ plates. Repertoires were generated with immunoSEQ multiplex PCR, while TCRdb's copy carries only in-frame clones and drops some. Altogether some 2,100,000 clones are present, 85% to 95% being singletons, with the ten largest covering 1.5% to 2%. The germline V and J ends were trimmed by 0 bases and 4 bases, with 10 bases remaining between them. The CDR3 sequence is 15 residues long. Germline CDR1 and CDR2: MGHRA and YSYEKL. The record originates from a study of shared clonotypes between healthy human individuals. Study results and caveats: Represented diversity, genetic and exposure-history alike, was limited by few donors.

Naive CD8 isolation took CD45RO-negative cells positively selected for CCR7 and excluded terminally differentiated effector memory CD45RA+ cells. The receptor's source is a man aged 18 to 30 in good health. Some clones in this sample may be carry-over from other donors' samples. The V gene is TRBV4-1, the J gene TRBJ2-1; D possibly corresponds to TRBD1 (5 bases). The sequenced sample consisted of naive CD8+ T cells from PBMCs. The CDR3 spells CASSQEVPGYNEQFF. In DNA form, the CDR3 reads TGCGCCAGCAGCCAAGAGGTTCCAGGGTACAATGAGCAGTTCTTC.